The 11 T cell receptor beta chains in this list originate from one sample, sequenced in a study of OX40 agonist ivuxolimab in advanced cancers. Using immunoSEQ multiplex PCR, the repertoire was profiled, and TCRdb retains in-frame clones only, with some absent. The repertoire holds nearly 25,000 clones, with roughly 78% as singletons. The material sequenced was CD4+ or CD8+ T cells sorted from blood, taken in a trial of the OX40 agonist ivuxolimab. The receptor set was obtained from an adult with an advanced solid tumor such as melanoma, head and neck, liver or kidney cancer.

The chain is built from TRBV6-6 and TRBJ1-1; no clear D gene. Germline lookup yields CDR1 MNHNY and CDR2 SVGAGI (reference sequence). Between the trimmed V and J ends, which lost 10 bases and 1 base, there was a span of 13 bases. This CDR3 is 13 amino acids long. The CDR3 sequence: CATKITENTEAFF. CDR3 nucleotide sequence: TGTGCCACTAAAATAACAGAGAACACTGAAGCTTTCTTT.

The V gene is TRBV7-2, the J gene TRBJ2-7; 8 nucleotides align to TRBD1. The CDR3 extends over 14 amino acids. CDR1 SGHTA and CDR2 FQGNSA come from the germline V gene. J gave up 3 bases and V 4 bases, and 5 bases lay outside the gene matches. CDR3 DNA sequence: TGTGCCAGCAGCTCAGGGGGCGGCCGCTACGAGCAGTACTTC. Translating gives CASSSGGGRYEQYF.

The chain carries TRBV6-6 and TRBJ2-4; the match to TRBD1 covers 7 bases. This CDR3 has 14 residues. With 4 bases clipped from V and 1 base from J, the junction kept 1 base outside the gene matches. Germline V gene lookup returns CDR1 MNHNY and CDR2 SVGAGI (reference sequence). The CDR3 region is CASSSTGAKNIQYF. The CDR3 coding sequence is TGTGCCAGCAGTTCGACAGGGGCCAAAAACATTCAGTACTTC.

The rearrangement uses TRBV9 and TRBJ2-2; a weak D match, TRBD2 (6 bases). Germline V CDR1 and CDR2: SGDLS, YYNGEE. This CDR3 contains 15 residues. V was trimmed by 2 bases and J by 1 base, leaving 9 bases between them. The CDR3, as DNA: TGTGCCAGCAGCGTTGACGGGAGGAACACCGGGGAGCTGTTTTTT. Translation: CASSVDGRNTGELFF.

The CDR3 protein is CASSSGASYGYTF. CDR3 DNA: TGTGCCAGCAGCTCCGGCGCTTCGTATGGCTACACCTTC. V gene TRBV5-6 combines with J gene TRBJ1-2; no firm D call. The CDR3 length is 13 residues. Trimming removed 3 bases from V and 5 bases from J, with 11 bases in between. CDR1 is SGHDT and CDR2 is YYEEEE in the germline V gene.

This chain joins TRBV7-2 and TRBJ2-1, with 11 bases matching TRBD2. The CDR3 is 16 residues long. Germline CDR1 reads SGHTA; CDR2 reads FQGNSA. V trimming: 2 bases; J trimming: 5 bases; junction bases outside the gene matches: 5. CDR3 sequence (DNA): TGTGCCAGCAGCTTATATAGCGGGAGGGGGGACAATGAGCAGTTCTTC. Protein product: CASSLYSGRGDNEQFF.

This clone was detected a few times. The DNA for the CDR3 is TGTGCCAGCAGCTTATTTGGACAGGGGAAAAACAATGAGCAGTTCTTC. This sequence encodes CASSLFGQGKNNEQFF. The chain recombines TRBV11-3 with TRBJ2-1; 9 bases align to TRBD1. The germline CDR1 and CDR2 sequences are SGHNT and YENEEA. CDR3 length: 16 amino acids. Germline trimming cut 2 bases from V and 5 bases from J; bases unmatched to any gene: 7.

The V gene is TRBV25-1, the J gene TRBJ2-1; D remains unclear. The CDR3 length is 12 residues. V gave up 5 bases and J gave up 6 bases, with 8 bases separating them. CDR1 is MGHDK and CDR2 is SYGVNS in the germline V gene. CDR3 in DNA: TGTGCCAGCAGTAAGGTCAGCAATGAGCAGTTCTTC. The encoded protein is CASSKVSNEQFF.

The chain links TRBV14 to TRBJ1-3; no clear D. Deletions cut 2 bases from V and 0 bases from J, with 8 bases between. Germline CDR1 SGHDN, CDR2 FVKESK. There are 15 residues in the CDR3. CDR3 in amino acids: CASSQSGFSGNTIYF. CDR3 nucleotide sequence: TGTGCCAGCAGCCAATCAGGTTTCTCTGGAAACACCATATATTTT.

The chain combines TRBV29-1 with TRBJ1-2; 7 bases are a match to TRBD1. V shed 6 bases and J 2 bases; nucleotides not matched to a gene: 6. The CDR3 loop spans 13 amino acids. Germline-derived CDR1 and CDR2 are SQVTM and ANQGSEA. CDR3 amino acids: CSVLRQGNYGYTF. The DNA of the CDR3 is TGCAGCGTCCTAAGACAGGGCAACTATGGCTACACCTTC.

The CDR3, as DNA: TGTGCCAGCAGCTTTACGGGGGGGCCCTACGAGCAGTACTTC. Translated: CASSFTGGPYEQYF. This chain uses TRBV7-2 with TRBJ2-7; TRBD2 aligns across 8 bases. The V gene's germline CDR1 is SGHTA and CDR2 FQGNSA. Losses at the gene ends were 3 bases for V and 2 bases for J; bases not matched to a gene: 3. CDR3 length: 14 amino acids. Supplemented by reference TRBV7-2 and TRBJ2-7, the full variable domain reads GAGVSQSPSNKVTEKGKDVELRCDPISGHTALYWYRQSLGQGLEFLIYFQGNSAPDKSGLPSDRFSAERTGGSVSTLTIQRTQQEDSAVYLCASSFTGGPYEQYFGPGTRLTVT.